The 30 T cell receptor beta chains below come from one sample, sequenced in a study of tumor-infiltrating lymphocytes in primary liver carcinoma. Researchers generated TCR beta cDNA from approximately 0.55 ug of total RNA, relying on a constant-region primer. ARM-PCR, slightly modified, supplied the TCR beta libraries through three nested multiplex PCR rounds. PCR rounds one and two used TRBV1-TRBV30 forward primers with a C-beta reverse primer for roughly 9 cycles each. One entry per CDR3 protein results from TCRdb running MiXCR on the multiplex PCR reads. The table records about 180,000 distinct CDR3 sequences, about 60% of them present only once. RNA was extracted from whole blood without cell sorting, alongside germline DNA. What was sequenced was peripheral blood. The source is a man aged 35 to 55 with primary liver carcinoma and hepatitis B virus infection.

In the case of this clonotype: This could be a read error, since a much larger clone is one nucleotide away. It is likely a read error, because the conserved phenylalanine at the end of the CDR3 is missing. This rearrangement joins TRBV12-3 or TRBV12-4 to TRBJ1-5; maybe TRBD1 (6 bases). V was cut by 5 bases and J by 4 bases, with 15 bases left in between. This CDR3 contains 15 residues. The CDR3 protein is CASSLGGQYNQPQHS. DNA of the CDR3: TGTGCCAGCAGTCTCGGAGGACAGTATAATCAGCCCCAGCATTCT.

In the case of this clonotype: A read error may produce the germline difference seen at one junction end. CDR3 in DNA: TGTGCCAGCAGCTTAGGCCGAGGGAATGACCAGTTCTTC. It yields the protein CASSLGRGNDQFF. The chain is built from TRBV13 and TRBJ2-1, with D maybe TRBD2 (5 bases). This CDR3 has 13 amino acids. Germline CDR1 and CDR2: PRHDT and FYEKMQ (reference sequence). The full variable domain, completed using reference TRBV13 and TRBJ2-1, is AAGVIQSPRHLIKEKRETATLKCYPIPRHDTVYWYQQGPGQDPQFLISFYEKMQSDKGSIPDRFSAQQFSDYHSELNMSSLELGDSALYFCASSLGRGNDQFFGPGTRLTVL.

The chain employs TRBV30 and TRBJ1-6; no clear D. Germline CDR1 is GTSNPN and CDR2 is SVGIG (reference sequence). The ends were cut back, 8 bases at V and 7 bases at J, with 12 bases in the middle. This CDR3 has 12 residues. CDR3 protein: CAATPANSPLHF. CDR3 bases: TGTGCCGCCACGCCGGCAAATTCACCCCTCCACTTT. The variable domain in full, completed from reference TRBV30 and TRBJ1-6, reads SQTIHQWPATLVQPVGSPLSLECTVEGTSNPNLYWYRQAAGRGLQLLFYSVGIGQISSEVPQNLSASRPQDRQFILSSKKLLLSDSGFYLCAATPANSPLHFGNGTRLTVT.

The gene calls are TRBV10-1 and TRBJ1-5, with 7 nucleotides matching TRBD1. With 3 bases clipped from V and 6 bases from J, the junction kept 2 bases outside the gene matches. The germline V gene has CDR1 WNHNN and CDR2 SYGVQD (reference sequence). The CDR3 contains 13 residues. The CDR3 here is CASSERGPQPQHF. CDR3 sequence (DNA): TGCGCCAGCAGTGAAAGGGGGCCTCAGCCCCAGCATTTT.

This clonotype was picked up many times. The gene calls are TRBV11-2 and TRBJ1-2; D gene unclear. The V gene lost 0 bases and the J gene lost 3 bases, with 14 bases spanning the gap. The germline gives CDR1 SGHAT, CDR2 FQNNGV. The CDR3 runs to 16 residues. CDR3 DNA sequence: TGTGCCAGCAGCTTAGAGAGGTCAGGCCCTCACTATGGCTACACCTTC. This codes for CASSLERSGPHYGYTF.

Remarks on this clonotype: A junction boundary mismatches the germline segment, possibly from a read error. V and J are TRBV11-2 and TRBJ2-7; possible D gene TRBD2, 6 bases. Germline CDR1 SGHAT, CDR2 FQNNGV. The CDR3 length is 14 residues. The CDR3 reads CASSLATREYDQYF. CDR3 sequence (DNA): TGTGCCAGCAGCTTAGCGACTAGAGAATACGACCAGTATTTC.

The gene calls are TRBV5-5 and TRBJ2-3; maybe TRBD2 (6 bases). CDR1 is SGHKS and CDR2 is YYEKEE in the germline V gene (reference sequence). The germline V and J ends were trimmed by 1 base and 0 bases, with 9 bases remaining between them. This CDR3 is built from 15 residues. The CDR3 loop is CASSLNGSSTDTQYF. CDR3 in DNA: TGTGCCAGCAGCTTGAACGGGAGTAGCACAGATACGCAGTATTTT.

The genes are TRBV6-5 and TRBJ1-3; the D is unclear. The V and J ends lost 6 bases and 0 bases respectively, with 9 bases between them. Germline CDR1 is MNHEY and CDR2 is SVGAGI. CDR3 length equals 14 residues. The CDR3 coding sequence is TGTGCCAGCAGGCCTTCCAGCTCTGGAAACACCATATATTTT. Translated, it gives CASRPSSSGNTIYF.

The sample holds a few counts of this clonotype. CDR3 protein: CAWTYPATGELFF. CDR3 nucleotides: TGTGCCTGGACCTACCCGGCCACCGGGGAGCTGTTTTTT. This chain links TRBV30 with TRBJ2-2, with D hard to call. The CDR3 covers 13 residues. Per germline, CDR1 GTSNPN and CDR2 SVGIG (reference sequence). Trimming left V 4 bases short and J 4 bases short, with 10 bases between.

The V and J genes are TRBV5-5 and TRBJ1-1, with 9 bases that match TRBD1. The CDR3 extends over 15 amino acids. In germline, CDR1 is SGHKS, CDR2 YYEKEE (reference sequence). Trimming cost V 8 bases and J 4 bases; bases outside gene matches: 12. CDR3 in amino acids: CASSETGQGITEAFF. CDR3 DNA sequence: TGTGCCAGTAGCGAAACCGGACAGGGGATCACTGAAGCTTTCTTT. Full variable domain (missing parts from reference TRBV5-5 and TRBJ1-1): DAGVTQSPTHLIKTRGQQVTLRCSPISGHKSVSWYQQVLGQGPQFIFQYYEKEERGRGNFPDRFSARQFPNYSSELNVNALLLGDSALYLCASSETGQGITEAFFGQGTRLTVV.

This clonotype was counted once. Germline and junction disagree at one end, which may indicate a read error. The V gene is TRBV12-3 or TRBV12-4, the J gene TRBJ2-3, with TRBD2 as a possible D gene (6 bases). The CDR3 length is 16 residues. The chain's CDR3 is CTSSLLEGSGPDTQYF. The CDR3 DNA sequence: TGTACCAGCAGTCTACTGGAGGGGTCCGGGCCAGATACGCAGTATTTT.

A remark on this clonotype: Lacking the conserved final phenylalanine or tryptophan, this CDR3 likely reflects a read error. The rearrangement uses TRBV4-2 and TRBJ2-7; D remains ambiguous. The CDR3 contains 13 residues. Germline assignment: CDR1 LGHNA and CDR2 YNFKEQ. CDR3 protein: CAISQGDAYEQYL. The CDR3 coding sequence is TGTGCCATCAGCCAAGGAGATGCCTACGAGCAGTACTTG.

The sample holds one count of this clonotype. It is likely a read error, because the conserved phenylalanine at the end of the CDR3 is missing. The J gene is TRBJ2-7, the V gene TRBV11-2; D possibly corresponds to TRBD2 (6 bases). The germline V gene has CDR1 SGHAT and CDR2 FQNNGV. V lost 1 base and J lost 7, with 14 bases in between. This CDR3 is built from 14 residues. The CDR3 nucleotides read TGTGCCAGCAGCTTAGGGGGACTTGCGGATGAGCAGTACTAC. Amino acid sequence: CASSLGGLADEQYY.

The chain combines TRBV6-5 with TRBJ2-5, with 9 bases matching TRBD2. Germline CDR1 and CDR2: MNHEY and SVGAGI. Trimming removed 8 bases from V and 2 bases from J; junction bases left unmatched: 6. This CDR3 spans 14 amino acids. CDR3 sequence: CASQLAGGQETQYF. The CDR3 DNA reads TGTGCCAGCCAACTAGCGGGTGGGCAAGAGACCCAGTACTTC.

The chain carries TRBV4-1 and TRBJ2-3, with TRBD2 as a possible D gene (6 bases). Trimming left V 1 base short and J 2 bases short, with 16 bases between. CDR1 MGHRA and CDR2 YSYEKL come from the germline V gene. This CDR3 has 17 amino acids. The CDR3 nucleotides read TGCGCCAGCAGCCAAGCTCGGGGACTCTTCCCCACAGATACGCAGTATTTT. Its protein is CASSQARGLFPTDTQYF.

This chain uses TRBV29-1 with TRBJ2-2; TRBD1 aligns across 7 bases. The CDR3 runs to 14 residues. From germline, CDR1 is SQVTM and CDR2 ANQGSEA. With 4 bases clipped from V and 2 bases from J, the junction kept 4 bases outside the gene matches. The CDR3 nucleotides read TGCAGCGTTGGAAGGGACAGTAACACCGGGGAGCTGTTTTTT. As protein: CSVGRDSNTGELFF.

The chain carries TRBV4-1 and TRBJ2-1; either TRBD1 or TRBD2 may supply D (5 bases each). The CDR3 runs 15 residues. V lost 1 base and J lost 8, with 15 bases in between. Per the germline V gene, CDR1 is MGHRA and CDR2 is YSYEKL. DNA of the CDR3: TGCGCCAGCAGCCAAGTATCGGGACCCCACGATGAGCAGTTCTTC. Its protein is CASSQVSGPHDEQFF.

This clonotype was counted a single time. Possible read error: a much larger clone is one base away. The chain has TRBV12-3 or TRBV12-4 and TRBJ2-1; 9 bases line up with TRBD1. The CDR3 runs to 13 residues. This CDR3 reads CTSTLQGASEQFF. Here the CDR3 DNA reads TGTACCAGCACCTTACAGGGGGCGAGTGAGCAGTTCTTC.

Comment on this clonotype: An end of the junction does not agree with germline; a read error may underlie this. The rearrangement links TRBV6-5 to TRBJ1-5; weak D call: TRBD1 (5 bases). This CDR3 region has 14 residues. CDR1 MNHEY and CDR2 SVGAGI come from the germline V gene. The CDR3 loop reads CASCYEGRGQPQHF. The DNA for the CDR3 is TGTGCCAGCTGTTACGAGGGGCGAGGACAGCCCCAGCATTTT.

This clonotype appeared a single time. Given a much more abundant clone one base away, this may be a read error. The chain couples TRBV11-2 to TRBJ1-6; TRBD1 is a possible D gene (6 bases). CDR3 size: 15 residues. Trimming removed 5 bases from V and 9 bases from J, with 17 bases in between. The germline V gene has CDR1 SGHAT and CDR2 FQNNGV. The CDR3 sequence: CASSPHTGRGSPLHF. CDR3 DNA: TGTGCCAGCAGCCCCCACACAGGGCGCGGTTCACCCCTCCACTTT. Full variable domain (missing parts from reference TRBV11-2 and TRBJ1-6): EAGVAQSPRYKIIEKRQSVAFWCNPISGHATLYWYQQILGQGPKLLIQFQNNGVVDDSQLPKDRFSAERLKGVDSTLKIQPAKLEDSAVYLCASSPHTGRGSPLHFGNGTRLTVT.

This chain connects TRBV12-5 to TRBJ1-4, with 10 nucleotides matching TRBD1. The germline gives CDR1 LGHNT, CDR2 FRNRAP. Losses at the gene ends were 6 bases for V and 6 bases for J; bases not matched to a gene: 13. The CDR3 spans 17 residues. The CDR3 DNA reads TGTGCTAGTGGAGATCTGAACCCGGGACAGGGGTATGAAAAACTGTTTTTT. This translates into CASGDLNPGQGYEKLFF.

This clonotype was recorded a few times. This chain links TRBV10-3 with TRBJ2-1, with D hard to call. CDR1 ENHRY and CDR2 SYGVKD come from the germline V gene. The CDR3 is 12 residues long. V gave up 5 bases and J gave up 2 bases, with 4 bases separating them. The CDR3 nucleotides are TGTGCCATCAGTAATACCTACAATGAGCAGTTCTTC. It translates to CAISNTYNEQFF.

The V gene is TRBV4-1, the J gene TRBJ2-7; D possibly uses TRBD1 or TRBD2 (5 bases each). CDR1 is MGHRA, CDR2 YSYEKL, per germline. Between the trimmed V and J ends, which lost 0 bases and 5 bases, there was a span of 17 bases. This CDR3 comprises 16 residues. The CDR3 DNA follows: TGCGCCAGCAGCCAAGAAACAGGCAGCAAGGGACACGAGCAGTACTTC. Encoded protein: CASSQETGSKGHEQYF.

Regarding this clonotype: A much larger clone sits a single nucleotide away, making a read error possible. The chain couples TRBV29-1 to TRBJ2-7, with D possibly matching TRBD1 (6 bases). Looked up from germline, CDR1 is SQVTM and CDR2 is ANQGSEA. This CDR3 region has 13 residues. Trimming took 7 bases from V and 5 from J, leaving 18 bases between them. DNA of the CDR3: TGCAGCGCCAACCCCGATAAGGGGGACGAGCAGTACTTC. As protein: CSANPDKGDEQYF.

The chain is built from TRBV29-1 and TRBJ1-3, with D possibly matching TRBD1 (5 bases). This CDR3 contains 14 residues. The V and J ends lost 6 bases and 0 bases respectively, with 12 bases between them. Germline V gene sequence: CDR1 SQVTM, CDR2 ANQGSEA. CDR3 region: CSVIDSDSGNTIYF. For the CDR3, the DNA is TGCAGCGTAATCGACAGTGACTCTGGAAACACCATATATTTT.

With regard to this clonotype: Compared with germline, one end of the junction differs, possibly owing to a read error. The chain links TRBV11-2 to TRBJ2-7; 8 nucleotides agree with TRBD2. CDR1 SGHAT and CDR2 FQNNGV come from the germline V gene. The CDR3 covers 15 residues. CDR3 DNA sequence: TGTGCCGGCAGCTTTCGCGGGAGGAACCTCTACGAGCAGTACTTC. This gives the protein CAGSFRGRNLYEQYF.

With respect to this clonotype: Its ends do not fully match the called genes, so a read error is possible. This chain connects TRBV10-2 to TRBJ2-1, with D perhaps TRBD1 (6 bases). The CDR3 is made up of 13 amino acids. The germline gives CDR1 WSHSY, CDR2 SAAADI. The CDR3: CASGQLSYNEKFF. CDR3 DNA: TGCGCCAGCGGACAGTTATCCTACAATGAGAAGTTCTTC.

This rearrangement joins TRBV4-2 to TRBJ2-1; the match to TRBD2 covers 13 bases. V trimming: 3 bases; J trimming: 5 bases; junction bases outside the gene matches: 13. Germline assignment: CDR1 LGHNA and CDR2 YNFKEQ. CDR3 length: 19 residues. The CDR3, as DNA: TGTGCCAGCAGCCAGTTGGGACTAGCGGGATATCACTTTAACAATGAGCAGTTCTTC. This gives the protein CASSQLGLAGYHFNNEQFF.

This clonotype came up a few times. The chain has TRBV10-3 and TRBJ2-3; D may be TRBD1 or TRBD2 (5 bases each). This CDR3 spans 15 amino acids. In germline, CDR1 is ENHRY, CDR2 SYGVKD. V was trimmed by 4 bases and J by 6 bases, leaving 17 bases between them. The DNA of the CDR3 is TGTGCCATCAGTGCTGGGGGACCCCAGCAGGATACGCAGTATTTT. This sequence encodes CAISAGGPQQDTQYF.

Notes on this clonotype: Possible read error: a much larger clone is one base away. This chain links TRBV11-2 with TRBJ2-2; D perhaps matches TRBD2 (6 bases). CDR1 and CDR2 from the germline V gene are SGHAT and FQNNGV. This CDR3 has 15 amino acids. The CDR3, as DNA: TGTGCCAGCAGAAGCCGCCAGTCGAGAGGCGGGGAGATGTTTTTT. Its protein is CASRSRQSRGGEMFF.